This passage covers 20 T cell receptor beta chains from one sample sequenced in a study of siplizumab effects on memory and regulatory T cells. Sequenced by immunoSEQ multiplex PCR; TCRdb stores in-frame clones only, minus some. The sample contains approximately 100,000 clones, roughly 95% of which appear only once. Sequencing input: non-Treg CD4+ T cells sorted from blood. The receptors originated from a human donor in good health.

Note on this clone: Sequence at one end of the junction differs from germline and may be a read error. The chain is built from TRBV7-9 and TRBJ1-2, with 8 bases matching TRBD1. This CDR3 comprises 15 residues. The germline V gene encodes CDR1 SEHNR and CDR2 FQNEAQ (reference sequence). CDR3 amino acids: CASSRGQGINYDYTF. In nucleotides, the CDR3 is TGTGCCAGCAGCCGTGGACAGGGTATTAACTATGACTACACCTTC.

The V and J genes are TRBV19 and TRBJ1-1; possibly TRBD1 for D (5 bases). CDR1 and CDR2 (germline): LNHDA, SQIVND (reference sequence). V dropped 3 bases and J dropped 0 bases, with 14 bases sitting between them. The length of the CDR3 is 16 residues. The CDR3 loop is CASSMGQVVLNTEAFF. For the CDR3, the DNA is TGTGCCAGTAGTATGGGGCAGGTGGTTTTGAACACTGAAGCTTTCTTT.

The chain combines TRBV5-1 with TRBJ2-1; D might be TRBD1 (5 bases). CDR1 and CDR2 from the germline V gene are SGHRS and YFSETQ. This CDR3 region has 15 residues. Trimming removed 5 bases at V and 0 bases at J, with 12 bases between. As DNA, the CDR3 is TGCGCCAGCAGAACACAGGCTAGCTCCTACAATGAGCAGTTCTTC. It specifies CASRTQASSYNEQFF.

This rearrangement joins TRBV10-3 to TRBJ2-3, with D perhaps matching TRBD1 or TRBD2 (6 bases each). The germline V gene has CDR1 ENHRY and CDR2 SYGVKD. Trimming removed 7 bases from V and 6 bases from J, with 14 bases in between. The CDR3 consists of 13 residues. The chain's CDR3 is CAIKGGPGDTQYF. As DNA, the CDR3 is TGTGCCATCAAGGGGGGTCCGGGGGATACGCAGTATTTT.

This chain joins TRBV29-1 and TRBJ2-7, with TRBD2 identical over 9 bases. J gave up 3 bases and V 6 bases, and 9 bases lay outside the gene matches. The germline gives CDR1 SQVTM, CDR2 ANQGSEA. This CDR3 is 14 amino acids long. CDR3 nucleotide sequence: TGCAGCGTCCCGAGCGGGGGGCTGTTCTACGAGCAGTACTTC. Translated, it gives CSVPSGGLFYEQYF.

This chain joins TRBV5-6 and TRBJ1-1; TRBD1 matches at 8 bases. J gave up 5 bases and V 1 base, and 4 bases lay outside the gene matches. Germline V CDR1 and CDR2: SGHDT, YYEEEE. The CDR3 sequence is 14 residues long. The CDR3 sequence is CASSLSRGLTEAFF. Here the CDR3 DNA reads TGTGCCAGCAGCTTGTCCAGGGGGCTTACTGAAGCTTTCTTT. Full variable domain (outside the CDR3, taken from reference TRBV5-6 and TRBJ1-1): DAGVTQSPTHLIKTRGQQVTLRCSPKSGHDTVSWYQQALGQGPQFIFQYYEEEERQRGNFPDRFSGHQFPNYSSELNVNALLLGDSALYLCASSLSRGLTEAFFGQGTRLTVV.

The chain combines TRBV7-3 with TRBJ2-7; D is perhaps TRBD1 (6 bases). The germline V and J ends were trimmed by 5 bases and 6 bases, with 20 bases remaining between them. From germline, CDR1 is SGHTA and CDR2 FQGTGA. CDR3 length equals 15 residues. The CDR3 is CASSLQGGQVGEQYF. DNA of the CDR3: TGTGCCAGCAGCCTACAGGGTGGTCAAGTCGGCGAGCAGTACTTC. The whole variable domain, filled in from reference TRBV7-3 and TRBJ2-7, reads GAGVSQTPSNKVTEKGKYVELRCDPISGHTALYWYRQSLGQGPEFLIYFQGTGAADDSGLPNDRFFAVRPEGSVSTLKIQRTERGDSAVYLCASSLQGGQVGEQYFGPGTRLTVT.

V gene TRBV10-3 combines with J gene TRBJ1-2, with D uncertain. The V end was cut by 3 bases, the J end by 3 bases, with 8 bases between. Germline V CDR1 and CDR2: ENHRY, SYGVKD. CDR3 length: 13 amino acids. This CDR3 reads CAISEIQDYGYTF. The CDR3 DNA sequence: TGTGCCATCAGTGAAATACAAGACTATGGCTACACCTTC.

The CDR3 DNA is TGCGCCAGCAGCTCCAGACACTTCTCCCCCCCCTTCACAGGGGGGGATTCACCCCTCCACTTT. It encodes CASSSRHFSPPFTGGDSPLHF. The chain couples TRBV4-1 to TRBJ1-6, with 8 bases identical to TRBD1. Germline CDR1 MGHRA, CDR2 YSYEKL. There are 21 residues in the CDR3. Unmatched junction bases numbered 26, after V lost 5 bases and J lost 8 bases.

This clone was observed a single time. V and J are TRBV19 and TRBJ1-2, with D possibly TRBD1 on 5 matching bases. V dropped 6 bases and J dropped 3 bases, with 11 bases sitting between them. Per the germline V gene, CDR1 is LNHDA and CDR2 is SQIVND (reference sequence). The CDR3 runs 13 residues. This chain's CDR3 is CASRLGLDYGYTF. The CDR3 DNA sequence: TGTGCCAGTAGGTTGGGACTTGACTATGGCTACACCTTC. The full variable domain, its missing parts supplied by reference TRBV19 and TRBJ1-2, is DGGITQSPKYLFRKEGQNVTLSCEQNLNHDAMYWYRQDPGQGLRLIYYSQIVNDFQKGDIAEGYSVSREKKESFPLTVTSAQKNPTAFYLCASRLGLDYGYTFGSGTRLTVV.

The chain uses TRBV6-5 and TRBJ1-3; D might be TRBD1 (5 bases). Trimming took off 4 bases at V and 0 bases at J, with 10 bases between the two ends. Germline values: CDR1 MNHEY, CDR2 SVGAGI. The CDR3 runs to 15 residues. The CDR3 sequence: CASSSRGSSGNTIYF. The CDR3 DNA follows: TGTGCCAGCAGTTCTCGGGGGAGCTCTGGAAACACCATATATTTT.

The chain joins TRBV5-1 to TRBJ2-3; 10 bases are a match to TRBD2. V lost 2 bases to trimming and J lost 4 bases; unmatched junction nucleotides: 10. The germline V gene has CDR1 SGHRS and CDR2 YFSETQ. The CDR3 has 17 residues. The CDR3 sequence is CASSFDPSGGGADTQYF. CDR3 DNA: TGCGCCAGCAGCTTCGATCCCAGCGGGGGGGGTGCAGATACGCAGTATTTT. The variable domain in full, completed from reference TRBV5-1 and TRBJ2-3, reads KAGVTQTPRYLIKTRGQQVTLSCSPISGHRSVSWYQQTPGQGLQFLFEYFSETQRNKGNFPGRFSGRQFSNSRSEMNVSTLELGDSALYLCASSFDPSGGGADTQYFGPGTRLTVL.

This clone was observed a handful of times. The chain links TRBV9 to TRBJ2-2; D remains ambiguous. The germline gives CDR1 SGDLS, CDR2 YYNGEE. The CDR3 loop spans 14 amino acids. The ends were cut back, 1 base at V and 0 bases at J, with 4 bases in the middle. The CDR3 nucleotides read TGTGCCAGCAGCGTATTCTCGAACACCGGGGAGCTGTTTTTT. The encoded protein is CASSVFSNTGELFF.

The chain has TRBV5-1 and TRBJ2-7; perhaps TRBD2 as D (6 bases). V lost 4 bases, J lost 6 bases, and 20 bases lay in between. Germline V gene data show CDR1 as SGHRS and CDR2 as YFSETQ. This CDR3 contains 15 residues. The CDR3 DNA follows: TGCGCCAGCAGCCGGGACTCGACCCCGGGGCTCGAGCAGTACTTC. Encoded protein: CASSRDSTPGLEQYF.

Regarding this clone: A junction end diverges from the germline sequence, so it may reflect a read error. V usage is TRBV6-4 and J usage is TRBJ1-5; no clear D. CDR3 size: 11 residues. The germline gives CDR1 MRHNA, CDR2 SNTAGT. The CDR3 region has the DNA TGTGCCGGCAGTGAGCATCAGCCCCAGCATTTT. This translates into CAGSEHQPQHF.

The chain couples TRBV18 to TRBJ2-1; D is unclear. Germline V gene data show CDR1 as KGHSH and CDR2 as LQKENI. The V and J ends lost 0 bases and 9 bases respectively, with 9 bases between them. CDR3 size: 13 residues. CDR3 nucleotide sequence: TGTGCCAGCTCACCACCAGGGTGGGGTGAGCAGTTCTTC. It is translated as CASSPPGWGEQFF.

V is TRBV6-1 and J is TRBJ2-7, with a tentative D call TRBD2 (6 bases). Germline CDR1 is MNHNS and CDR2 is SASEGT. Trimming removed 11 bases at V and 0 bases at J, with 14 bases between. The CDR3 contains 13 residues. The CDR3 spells CAGHSGGSYEQYF. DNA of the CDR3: TGTGCCGGACATAGCGGCGGCTCCTACGAGCAGTACTTC.

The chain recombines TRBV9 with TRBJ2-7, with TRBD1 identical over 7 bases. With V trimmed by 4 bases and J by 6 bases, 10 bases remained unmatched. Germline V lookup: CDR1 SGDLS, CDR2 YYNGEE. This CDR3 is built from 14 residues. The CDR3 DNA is TGTGCCAGCAGCCCATCACAGGGGTGGAGCGAGCAGTACTTC. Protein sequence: CASSPSQGWSEQYF.

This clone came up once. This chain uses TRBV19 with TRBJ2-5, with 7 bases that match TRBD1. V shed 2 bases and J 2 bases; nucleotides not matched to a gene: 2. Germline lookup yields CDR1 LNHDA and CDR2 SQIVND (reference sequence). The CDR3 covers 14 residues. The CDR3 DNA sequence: TGTGCCAGTAGTATACGGGGACAGCAAGAGACCCAGTACTTC. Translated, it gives CASSIRGQQETQYF.

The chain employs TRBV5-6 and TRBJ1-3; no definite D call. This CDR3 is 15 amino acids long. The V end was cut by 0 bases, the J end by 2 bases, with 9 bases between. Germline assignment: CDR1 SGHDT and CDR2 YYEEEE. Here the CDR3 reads CASSLVWGAGNTIYF. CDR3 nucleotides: TGTGCCAGCAGCTTGGTCTGGGGAGCTGGAAACACCATATATTTT.